Here is one T cell receptor beta chain with its context. Its target is not known. The entry originates in a study of pediatric ulcerative colitis. Study-wide points: Clonal expansions reduced rectal repertoire diversity in acute severe colitis. A couple of rectal clonotypes were found only in ulcerative colitis patients, all of them.

This table comes from immunoSEQ multiplex PCR, and its TCRdb copy is limited to in-frame clones, with some not included. Seen here are tens of thousands of clones, 80% to 90% observed once, and the top ten hold around 1.4%. Blood was drawn at the time of colonoscopy. Germline CDR1 reads SNHLY; CDR2 reads FYNNEI. With 7 bases removed from V and 3 bases from J, the gap between germline ends came to 16 bases. This CDR3 has 14 amino acids. This TCR was sampled from a boy younger than 18 who was a control in a study of pediatric ulcerative colitis. The rearrangement links TRBV2 to TRBJ2-7; D gene unclear. Source material: blood. The chain's CDR3 is CASIWWTQNYEQYF. CDR3 coding DNA: TGTGCCAGCATCTGGTGGACGCAGAACTACGAGCAGTACTTC.